The 4 T cell receptor beta chains given below trace back to one sample, sequenced in a study of cytomegalovirus exposure and HLA in healthy donors. With 60 Vbeta and 13 Jbeta primers, the PCR was carried out. Profiling relied on immunoSEQ multiplex PCR, and the TCRdb table lists in-frame clones only, not all of them. The sample has 80,000 or so clones, 70% to 85% seen once; the top ten hold 3%. Sequenced material: PBMCs. Receptors originate from a middle-aged man in good health and CMV-seropositive.

This clone was seen more than once but under ten times. This chain uses TRBV19 with TRBJ1-4; 7 positions match TRBD1. CDR3 length: 21 amino acids. The J segment lost 0 bases and the V segment lost 6 bases, leaving 22 bases of the junction unmatched. Germline CDR1 and CDR2: LNHDA and SQIVND (reference sequence). In nucleotides, the CDR3 is TGTGCCAGTAGGGCCTGGGGAATGGGGACAGAAAATTTACCAACTAATGAAAAACTGTTTTTT. Translation gives CASRAWGMGTENLPTNEKLFF.

The gene calls are TRBV9 and TRBJ2-7; 8 nucleotides line up with TRBD1. This CDR3 spans 14 amino acids. V dropped 4 bases and J dropped 5; count of bases not matched to a gene: 8. CDR1 and CDR2 (germline): SGDLS, YYNGEE. CDR3 region: CASSYDRGPNEQYF. The DNA of the CDR3 is TGTGCCAGCAGCTATGACAGGGGTCCCAACGAGCAGTACTTC.

The chain is built from TRBV5-1 and TRBJ2-5; TRBD2 agrees at 14 bases. CDR3 length: 17 amino acids. V shed 0 bases and J 2 bases; nucleotides not matched to a gene: 3. Germline V gives CDR1 SGHRS, CDR2 YFSETQ. The CDR3 nucleotides read TGCGCCAGCAGCTTGGCAGGACTAGCGGGAGGACAAGAGACCCAGTACTTC. Encoded protein: CASSLAGLAGGQETQYF. Filled out from reference TRBV5-1 and TRBJ2-5, the complete variable domain reads KAGVTQTPRYLIKTRGQQVTLSCSPISGHRSVSWYQQTPGQGLQFLFEYFSETQRNKGNFPGRFSGRQFSNSRSEMNVSTLELGDSALYLCASSLAGLAGGQETQYFGPGTRLLVL.

This clone appeared once. J is TRBJ2-2 and V is TRBV7-2, with D maybe TRBD1 (6 bases). The germline V gene encodes CDR1 SGHTA and CDR2 FQGNSA. The V end was cut by 6 bases, the J end by 3 bases, with 26 bases between. The CDR3 sequence is 19 residues long. This CDR3 is CASSYHPYTGIADTGELFF. CDR3 coding DNA: TGTGCCAGCAGTTACCATCCTTATACAGGGATTGCGGACACCGGGGAGCTGTTTTTT.